At least ten counts were recorded for the clone carrying this T cell receptor (beta chain). Its cognate antigen is unknown. Time point specified: technical triplicate 2. Unsorted libraries came from 2 million PBMCs stored at -80 °C. This entry belongs to a study of neurological immune-mediated disorders. Findings of the study overall: None of the CDR3 amino acid sequences of expanded clones were shared across subjects, and this suggested private repertoires in all groups.

In germline, CDR1 is DFQATT, CDR2 SNEGSKA (reference sequence). This CDR3 contains 11 residues. J gave up 6 bases and V 5 bases, and 3 bases lay outside the gene matches. From 15-18 subjects, every sequencing run obtained over 180 million TCR-beta sequences. TCRdb re-analysed the 5' RACE reads in MiXCR, keeping a single row per CDR3 protein. Among more than 55,000 distinct CDR3 sequences listed, approximately 25% were seen once. This receptor was taken from a man in his sixties with HTLV-1-associated myelopathy (HAM/TSP). Sequencing was performed on PBMCs. The chain has TRBV20-1 and TRBJ1-2, with TRBD1 matching 7 bases. CDR3 protein: CSADQGDGYTF. The CDR3, as DNA: TGCAGTGCTGATCAGGGGGATGGCTACACCTTC.